The present TCR beta chain was sequenced within a study of OX40 agonist ivuxolimab in advanced cancers. The overall study: The diagnoses of dose-escalation patients were hepatocellular carcinoma, melanoma, renal cell or head and neck cancer. A male proportion of about 84% was recorded, with mean age roughly 60 years and range about 20 to 90. Study-wide results and limits: The investigators did not determine what antigen specificity the expanded peripheral T cells had. In a subset of nonresponders, normalized T-cell clonal expansion was also low.

A word on this clone: Its antigen is currently unknown.

V was clipped by 0 bases and J by 2 bases, with 14 bases between them. This CDR3 has 15 residues. Germline V gene sequence: CDR1 GTSNPN, CDR2 SVGIG (reference sequence). Libraries were prepared by immunoSEQ multiplex PCR; TCRdb keeps only in-frame clonotypes and omits some of them. The sample shows 40,000 to 45,000 clones, 85% to 90% of them seen only once. The clonotype originates from an adult with an advanced solid tumor such as melanoma, head and neck, liver or kidney cancer. The chain uses TRBV30 and TRBJ2-7; D is ambiguous. The source was CD4+ or CD8+ T cells sorted from blood, collected in a trial of the OX40 agonist ivuxolimab. CDR3 in DNA: TGTGCCTGGAGTGTAGGCAGTGCTAGGACCTACGAGCAGTACTTC. Translating it yields CAWSVGSARTYEQYF.